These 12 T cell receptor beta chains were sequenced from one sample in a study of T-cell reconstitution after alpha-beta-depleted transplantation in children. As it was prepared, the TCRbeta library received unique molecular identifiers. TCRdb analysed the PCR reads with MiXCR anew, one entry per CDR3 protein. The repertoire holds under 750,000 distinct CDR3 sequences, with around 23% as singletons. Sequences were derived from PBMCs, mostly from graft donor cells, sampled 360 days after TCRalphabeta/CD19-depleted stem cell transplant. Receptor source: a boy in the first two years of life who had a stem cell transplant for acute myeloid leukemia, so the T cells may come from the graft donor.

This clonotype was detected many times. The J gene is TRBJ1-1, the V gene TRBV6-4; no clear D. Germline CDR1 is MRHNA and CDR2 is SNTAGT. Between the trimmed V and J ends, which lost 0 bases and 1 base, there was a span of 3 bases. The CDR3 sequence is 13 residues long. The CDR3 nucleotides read TGTGCCAGCAGTGACTCAAGGAACACTGAAGCTTTCTTT. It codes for CASSDSRNTEAFF.

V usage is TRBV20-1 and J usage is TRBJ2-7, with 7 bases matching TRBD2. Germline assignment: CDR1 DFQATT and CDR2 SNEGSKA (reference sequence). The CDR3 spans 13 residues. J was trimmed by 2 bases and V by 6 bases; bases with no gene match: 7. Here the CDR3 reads CSAKKAGAYEQYF. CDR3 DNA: TGCAGTGCCAAGAAGGCGGGGGCCTACGAGCAGTACTTC.

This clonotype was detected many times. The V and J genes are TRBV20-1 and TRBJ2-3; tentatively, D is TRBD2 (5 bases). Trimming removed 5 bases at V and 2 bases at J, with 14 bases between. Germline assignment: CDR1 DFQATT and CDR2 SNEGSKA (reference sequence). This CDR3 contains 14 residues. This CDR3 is CSAPLRGFTDTQYF. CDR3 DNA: TGCAGTGCTCCTCTACGGGGATTCACAGATACGCAGTATTTT.

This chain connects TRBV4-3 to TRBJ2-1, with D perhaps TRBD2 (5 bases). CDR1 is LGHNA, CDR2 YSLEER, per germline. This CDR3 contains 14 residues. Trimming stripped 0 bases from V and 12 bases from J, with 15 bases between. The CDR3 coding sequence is TGCGCCAGCAGCCAAGATTTGTATGGCGAGGGGCAGTTCTTC. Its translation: CASSQDLYGEGQFF.

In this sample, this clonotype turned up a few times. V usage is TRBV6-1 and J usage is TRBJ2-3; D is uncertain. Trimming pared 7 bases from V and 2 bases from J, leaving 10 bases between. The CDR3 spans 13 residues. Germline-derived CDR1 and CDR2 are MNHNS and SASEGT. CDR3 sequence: CASTGSNTDTQYF. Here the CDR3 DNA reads TGTGCCAGCACCGGCTCCAACACAGATACGCAGTATTTT.

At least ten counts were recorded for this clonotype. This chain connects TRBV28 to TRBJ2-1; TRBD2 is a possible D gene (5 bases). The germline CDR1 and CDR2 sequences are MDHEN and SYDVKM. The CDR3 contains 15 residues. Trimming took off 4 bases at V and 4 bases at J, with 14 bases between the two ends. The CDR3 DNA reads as TGTGCCAGCAGTTCGTACGACTACGGATACAATGAGCAGTTCTTC. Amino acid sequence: CASSSYDYGYNEQFF.

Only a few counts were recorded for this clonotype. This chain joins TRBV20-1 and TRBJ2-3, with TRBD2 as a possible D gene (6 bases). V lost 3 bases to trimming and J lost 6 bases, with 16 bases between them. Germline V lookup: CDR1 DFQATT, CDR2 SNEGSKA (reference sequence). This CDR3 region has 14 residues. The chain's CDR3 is CSASAGGAPDTQYF. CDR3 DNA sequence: TGCAGTGCTAGTGCAGGAGGGGCACCCGATACGCAGTATTTT.

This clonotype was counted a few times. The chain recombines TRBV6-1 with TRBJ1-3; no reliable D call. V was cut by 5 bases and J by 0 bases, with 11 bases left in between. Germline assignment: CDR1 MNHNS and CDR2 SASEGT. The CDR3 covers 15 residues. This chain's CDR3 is CASSRAVLSGNTIYF. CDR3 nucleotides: TGTGCCAGCAGTCGTGCCGTCCTCTCTGGAAACACCATATATTTT.

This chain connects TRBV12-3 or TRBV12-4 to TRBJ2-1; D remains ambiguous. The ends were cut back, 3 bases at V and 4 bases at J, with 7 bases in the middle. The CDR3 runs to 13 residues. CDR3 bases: TGTGCCAGCAGTTTCGACGAATACAATGAGCAGTTCTTC. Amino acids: CASSFDEYNEQFF.

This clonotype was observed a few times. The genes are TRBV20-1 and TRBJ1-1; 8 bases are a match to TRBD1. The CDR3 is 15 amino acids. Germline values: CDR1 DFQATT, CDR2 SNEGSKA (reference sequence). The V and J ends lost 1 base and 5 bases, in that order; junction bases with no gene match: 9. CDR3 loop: CSARALLTGETEAFF. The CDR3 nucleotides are TGCAGTGCTAGAGCCCTGCTGACAGGGGAAACTGAAGCTTTCTTT.

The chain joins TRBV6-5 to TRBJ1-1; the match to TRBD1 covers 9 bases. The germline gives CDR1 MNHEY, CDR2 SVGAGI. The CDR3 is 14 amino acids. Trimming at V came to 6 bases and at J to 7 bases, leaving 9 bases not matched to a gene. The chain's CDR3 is CASSRMTGGGEAFF. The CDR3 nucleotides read TGTGCCAGCAGCCGAATGACAGGGGGTGGTGAAGCTTTCTTT.

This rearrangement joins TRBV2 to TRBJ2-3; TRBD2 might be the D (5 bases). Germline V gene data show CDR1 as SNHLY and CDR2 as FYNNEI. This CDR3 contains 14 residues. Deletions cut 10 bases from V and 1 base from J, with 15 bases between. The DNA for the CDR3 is TGTGCCAACGTCCCCTCGCGGGGCACAGATACGCAGTATTTT. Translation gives CANVPSRGTDTQYF.